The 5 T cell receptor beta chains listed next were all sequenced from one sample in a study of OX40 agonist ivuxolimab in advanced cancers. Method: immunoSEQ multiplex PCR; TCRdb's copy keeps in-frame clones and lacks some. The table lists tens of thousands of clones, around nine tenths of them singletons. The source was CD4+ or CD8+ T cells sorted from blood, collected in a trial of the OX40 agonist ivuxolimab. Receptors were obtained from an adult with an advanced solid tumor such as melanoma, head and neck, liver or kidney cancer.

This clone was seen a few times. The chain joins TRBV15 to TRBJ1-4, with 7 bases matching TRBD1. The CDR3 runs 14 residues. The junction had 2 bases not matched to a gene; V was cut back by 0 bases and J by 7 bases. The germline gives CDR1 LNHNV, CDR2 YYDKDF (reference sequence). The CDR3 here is CATSRDRGAEKLFF. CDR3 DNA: TGTGCCACCAGCAGAGACAGGGGGGCTGAAAAACTGTTTTTT.

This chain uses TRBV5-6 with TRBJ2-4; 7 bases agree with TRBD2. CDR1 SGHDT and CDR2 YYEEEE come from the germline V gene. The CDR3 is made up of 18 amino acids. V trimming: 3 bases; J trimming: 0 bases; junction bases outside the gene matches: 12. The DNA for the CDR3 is TGTGCCAGCAGCTCCCGGTGGGGGGGTACCGAAGCCAAAAACATTCAGTACTTC. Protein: CASSSRWGGTEAKNIQYF. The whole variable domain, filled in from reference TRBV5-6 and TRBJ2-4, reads DAGVTQSPTHLIKTRGQQVTLRCSPKSGHDTVSWYQQALGQGPQFIFQYYEEEERQRGNFPDRFSGHQFPNYSSELNVNALLLGDSALYLCASSSRWGGTEAKNIQYFGAGTRLSVL.

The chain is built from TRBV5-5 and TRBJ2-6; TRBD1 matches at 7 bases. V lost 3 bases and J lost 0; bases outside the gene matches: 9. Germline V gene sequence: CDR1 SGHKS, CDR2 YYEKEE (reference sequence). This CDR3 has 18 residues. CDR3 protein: CASSSTGPLASGANVLTF. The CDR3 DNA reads TGTGCCAGCAGCTCGACAGGGCCCCTGGCCTCTGGGGCCAACGTCCTGACTTTC.

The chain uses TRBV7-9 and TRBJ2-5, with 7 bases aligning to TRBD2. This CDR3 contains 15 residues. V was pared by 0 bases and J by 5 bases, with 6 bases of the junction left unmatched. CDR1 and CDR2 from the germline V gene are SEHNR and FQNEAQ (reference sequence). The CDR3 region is CASSLAGGMSETQYF. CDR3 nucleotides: TGTGCCAGCAGCTTAGCGGGGGGGATGTCGGAGACCCAGTACTTC.

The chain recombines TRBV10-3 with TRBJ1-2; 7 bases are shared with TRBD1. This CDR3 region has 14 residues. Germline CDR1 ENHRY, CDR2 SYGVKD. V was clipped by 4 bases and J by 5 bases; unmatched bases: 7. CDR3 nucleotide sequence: TGTGCCATCAGTGTGGATGGGACAGAATATGGCTACACCTTC. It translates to CAISVDGTEYGYTF.